Listed below are T cell receptor beta chains from one sample, sequenced in a study of CD8 T cells in Susac syndrome. Via MiXCR, TCRdb re-called the immunoSEQ multiplex PCR reads, giving one row per CDR3 protein. This sample carries around 280,000 distinct CDR3 sequences, 92% of them seen once, and the ten largest clones take 0.06% to 0.075%. The specimen sequenced was CD4+ T cells from PBMCs. These receptors all come from a human donor with multiple sclerosis. CDR3s leave out the opening cysteine and the closing phenylalanine or tryptophan. Fields, in order: J gene, clone size, D gene, V gene, CDR3 protein. D genes are given only for firm matches. Only part of the rows carry a size: once, few, many, or a class if the clone is expanded.

TRBJ1-6 | NA | NA | TRBV10-2 | ASSHSSYNSPLH
TRBJ2-7 | NA | TRBD2 | TRBV4-3 | ASSLLAESSYEQY
TRBJ1-5 | NA | NA | TRBV20-1 | SAIRPDQPQH
TRBJ1-1 | once | NA | TRBV12-3/TRBV12-4 | ASSYIRDNTEAF
TRBJ2-1 | NA | NA | TRBV28 | AIRSARPYNEQF
TRBJ2-1 | NA | TRBD1 | TRBV12-3/TRBV12-4 | ASCRYGTGVNEQF
TRBJ2-1 | NA | NA | TRBV5-1 | ASSGTGTSSYNEQF
TRBJ2-3 | NA | TRBD2 | TRBV11-2 | ASSLTTSGSRNRLGDTQY
TRBJ2-1 | once | NA | TRBV18 | ASFRAGGEQF
TRBJ2-1 | NA | NA | TRBV14 | ASSQGRNEGNEQF
TRBJ1-5 | NA | NA | TRBV7-2 | ASSPWGGNQPQH
TRBJ2-7 | NA | NA | TRBV24-1 | ATSDLWRGYSGDEQY